This entry lists 6 T cell receptor beta chains sequenced from one sample in a study of blood T cell repertoires in COVID-19. The assay was immunoSEQ multiplex PCR, and TCRdb's table has in-frame clones only and misses some. The sample holds 200,000 to 300,000 clones, around 90% seen once. The sample comprised peripheral blood. The source is a person aged 18 to 29 with COVID-19, enrolled during active disease.

The table lists this clone with a few counts. The rearrangement uses TRBV6-5 and TRBJ2-1; 8 nucleotides agree with TRBD2. Germline-derived CDR1 and CDR2 are MNHEY and SVGAGI. The CDR3 runs to 14 residues. V dropped 5 bases and J dropped 9; count of bases not matched to a gene: 9. CDR3 in amino acids: CASSPSGPRTEQFF. The CDR3 nucleotides are TGTGCCAGCAGTCCTAGCGGGCCTCGCACTGAGCAGTTCTTC.

The chain carries TRBV5-5 and TRBJ2-3; 7 bases map to TRBD1. Germline CDR1 SGHKS, CDR2 YYEKEE (reference sequence). After removal of 6 bases from V and 4 bases from J, the junction contained 2 bases not matched to a gene. The CDR3 is 12 amino acids. The CDR3 reads CASNDRADTQYF. DNA of the CDR3: TGTGCCAGCAACGACAGGGCAGATACGCAGTATTTT.

The rearrangement uses TRBV20-1 and TRBJ1-3; the D is unclear. Trimming left V 3 bases short and J 4 bases short, with 10 bases between. Per germline, CDR1 DFQATT and CDR2 SNEGSKA (reference sequence). CDR3 size: 13 residues. CDR3 protein: CSASFDSGNTIYF. The CDR3 DNA reads TGCAGTGCTAGTTTTGACTCCGGAAACACCATATATTTT.

The chain combines TRBV13 with TRBJ2-2; a weak D match, TRBD2 (5 bases). This CDR3 has 15 amino acids. The V end was cut by 3 bases, the J end by 5 bases, with 13 bases between. CDR1 and CDR2 from the germline V gene are PRHDT and FYEKMQ (reference sequence). The CDR3 DNA reads as TGTGCCAGCAGCTTCCCAGCGGCTTCGACCGGGGAGCTGTTTTTT. Its translation: CASSFPAASTGELFF.

This chain joins TRBV25-1 and TRBJ2-1; 8 bases are shared with TRBD2. The CDR3 consists of 16 residues. V lost 3 bases to trimming and J lost 7 bases; unmatched junction nucleotides: 11. Germline V gene data show CDR1 as MGHDK and CDR2 as SYGVNS. CDR3 sequence: CASSEVRAGGVNEQFF. CDR3 coding DNA: TGTGCCAGCAGTGAGGTCCGGGCGGGAGGAGTAAATGAGCAGTTCTTC.

This clone was seen once. This CDR3 reads CASRPVGETQYF. In nucleotides, the CDR3 is TGTGCCAGCAGGCCCGTCGGGGAGACCCAGTACTTC. This chain uses TRBV28 with TRBJ2-5; no reliable D call. V was clipped by 6 bases and J by 5 bases, with 10 bases between them. This CDR3 region has 12 residues. Germline CDR1 reads MDHEN; CDR2 reads SYDVKM.